These 6 T cell receptor beta chains were all obtained from the same sample, sequenced in a study of glioma-infiltrating T cells. Amplification of TCR alpha and beta CDR3 regions from RNA used iRepertoire nested multiplex PCR. TCRdb ran MiXCR on the multiplex PCR reads and lists one entry per CDR3 protein. The sample lists about 410,000 distinct CDR3 sequences, roughly two fifths seen once, with about 12% in the top ten. The sequenced sample was glioma tissue, nonneoplastic brain tissue, or PBMCs (not recorded which). The receptors were gathered from a human donor with low-grade glioma or glioblastoma, undergoing nonglioma brain surgery, or in good health (not recorded which).

This chain joins TRBV5-4 and TRBJ2-7, with D maybe TRBD2 (5 bases). The CDR3 has 13 amino acids. Trimming pared 0 bases from V and 7 bases from J, leaving 11 bases between. Germline V lookup: CDR1 SGHNT, CDR2 YYREEE (reference sequence). CDR3 sequence reads: CASSLEVATEQYF. DNA for the CDR3: TGTGCCAGCAGCTTGGAGGTAGCGACTGAGCAGTACTTC.

This chain uses TRBV20-1 with TRBJ2-3, with 10 positions matching TRBD2. After removal of 0 bases from V and 0 bases from J, the junction contained 9 bases not matched to a gene. Germline-derived CDR1 and CDR2 are DFQATT and SNEGSKA (reference sequence). CDR3 length: 18 residues. The CDR3 spells CSARDLRTSGFSTDTQYF. Here the CDR3 DNA reads TGCAGTGCTAGAGATTTGAGGACTAGCGGATTTAGCACAGATACGCAGTATTTT.

The genes are TRBV25-1 and TRBJ2-2; 11 nucleotides line up with TRBD1. This CDR3 has 17 amino acids. Germline V gene data show CDR1 as MGHDK and CDR2 as SYGVNS. V trimming: 3 bases; J trimming: 3 bases; junction bases outside the gene matches: 6. The CDR3 DNA sequence: TGTGCCAGCAGTGAGCCCGGGACAGGGGGGGACACCGGGGAGCTGTTTTTT. Translated: CASSEPGTGGDTGELFF.

This clonotype occurred many times. J is TRBJ2-7 and V is TRBV6-1; 11 bases line up with TRBD2. The V gene's germline CDR1 is MNHNS and CDR2 SASEGT. J lost 3 bases, V lost 7 bases, and 8 bases had no gene match. The CDR3 has 15 residues. CDR3 coding DNA: TGTGCCAGCACCATACTGACTAGCGGGAACTACGAGCAGTACTTC. Encoded protein: CASTILTSGNYEQYF.

A remark on this clonotype: With a much larger clone just one base away, this may be a read error. J is TRBJ1-5 and V is TRBV28, with 8 bases that match TRBD1. V was pared by 5 bases and J by 7 bases, with 7 bases of the junction left unmatched. CDR3 length: 14 amino acids. CDR1 and CDR2 from the germline V gene are MDHEN and SYDVKM. The CDR3 sequence is CASSPDRVAQPQHF. The CDR3 DNA sequence: TGTGCCAGCAGTCCGGACAGGGTTGCGCAGCCCCAGCATTTT.

The chain's CDR3 is CASSLVPAGTSGSNEQFF. The CDR3 region has the DNA TGTGCCAGCAGCTTAGTGCCCGCGGGGACTAGCGGGAGCAATGAGCAGTTCTTC. The chain employs TRBV7-6 and TRBJ2-1; 14 bases fit TRBD2. Losses at the gene ends were 1 base for V and 6 bases for J; bases not matched to a gene: 8. The CDR3 loop spans 18 amino acids. In germline, CDR1 is SGHVS, CDR2 FNYEAQ.